This TCR beta chain was identified during a study of T cell repertoires in cytomegalovirus infection. Overall study: Newly reported HLA-C-restricted and thoroughly characterized HLA-B-restricted CMV epitopes were employed. Evidence of both CMV infection and a matching HLA type came from public TCR beta signatures.

TCRdb re-called the reads with MiXCR, one entry per CDR3 protein. The sample shows 800,000 to 950,000 distinct CDR3 sequences, around a third of them seen only once. Broader study findings: Ex vivo, HLA-C-restricted CMV-specific TCR beta clonotypes prevailed over the rest of the response.

At least ten counts were recorded for this clonotype. What it binds is unknown. V dropped 3 bases and J dropped 3 bases, with 8 bases sitting between them. Per germline, CDR1 SGHVS and CDR2 FQNEAQ. The CDR3 is made up of 13 amino acids. The chain employs TRBV7-8 and TRBJ1-2, with TRBD1 as a possible D gene (6 bases). The TCR was taken from a human donor in good health (CMV status not recorded). Some clones in this sample may be carry-over from other donors' samples. Sequences were derived from cultured CD8+ T cells from PBMCs, sampled from culture after CMV antigen stimulation. The CDR3 DNA reads TGTGCCAGCAGCTTTCGACAGGACTATGGCTACACCTTC. Translated, it gives CASSFRQDYGYTF.